Sequencing of this T cell receptor beta chain was carried out in a study of blood T cell repertoires in COVID-19. About the study: Sample material is recorded as cDNA or gDNA derived from T cells, B-cell-depleted T cells, or PBMCs.

With 3 bases removed from V and 1 base from J, the gap between germline ends came to 6 bases. This CDR3 comprises 13 residues. CDR1 is ENHRY, CDR2 SYGVKD, per germline. How the authors handled the data: For nucleated cells, counts were estimated from reference gene primer amplification. Data came from immunoSEQ multiplex PCR; TCRdb stores just in-frame clones and leaves some out. The V and J calls and clone size come from that table; D and trimming were worked out from the DNA. The repertoire includes under 200,000 clones, about 88% of them detected once, and around 1.5% sits in the top ten. The sample was peripheral blood. The receptor's source is a man aged 18 to 29 with active or convalescent COVID-19. The V call is TRBV10-3, the J call TRBJ1-1; no clear D. CDR3 loop: CAISDSRNTEAFF. The CDR3 bases are TGTGCCATCAGTGATAGTCGGAACACTGAAGCTTTCTTT.